The entry that follows covers one T cell receptor beta chain sequence. The antigen is not known. Treatment reported: 19 received Ad26.COV2.S at low or high dose, single or two shots; about five received placebo; per-sample allocation not given. Collection of the samples took place on day 63 after the first injection of vaccine or placebo. In Boston, an adult donor aged 18-55 years took part. Some clones are missing from TCRdb's copy, which holds only in-frame ones; the method was immunoSEQ multiplex PCR. The table lists around 450,000 clones, approximately 87% of them singletons. This sample stems from a study of Ad26.COV2.S vaccination and SARS-CoV-2 variants. Study at large: Donor joined the COV1001 Ad26.COV2.S trial arm. General observations from the study: Substantial breadth was reportedly displayed by spike-specific CD8+ and CD4+ T cell responses after vaccination. Relative to placebo recipients, vaccine recipients exhibited elevated spike-specific TCR breadth.

The CDR3 contains 14 residues. Trimming cost V 0 bases and J 5 bases; bases outside gene matches: 2. Per the germline V gene, CDR1 is SGDLS and CDR2 is YYNGEE. V usage is TRBV9 and J usage is TRBJ2-3, with 8 bases fitting TRBD1. This TCR derives from a person between 18 and 65 years old who received the Ad26.COV2.S COVID-19 vaccine or a placebo. The sample consisted of peripheral blood, taken in a trial of Ad26.COV2.S vaccine versus placebo. The CDR3 bases are TGTGCCAGCAGCGTAGACAGGGGGATAGATACGCAGTATTTT. This sequence encodes CASSVDRGIDTQYF.